The rows below give T cell receptor beta chains drawn from one sample of a study of molecular identifiers for immune sequencing clone quantification. TCRdb called the PCR reads again in MiXCR, with one record for every CDR3 protein. The table shows about 510,000 distinct CDR3 sequences, with less than 30% occurring only once. Sequenced: naive CD8+ T cells from blood, with Jurkat cell RNA spiked in. These receptor sequences come from a human donor in good health. Some libraries in this study had Jurkat cell RNA spiked in. Both conserved end residues are part of each CDR3. Where a row states a size, it is once, few, many or the class of an expanded clone; other rows omit it.

>16|-|TRBV5-6|TRBJ1-3
CASGLMRPPFGNTIYF
>15|few|TRBV28|TRBJ2-5
CASSLSSGWQETQYF
>17|few|TRBV6-5|TRBJ2-2
CASSYVGGGTGAGELFF
>15|-|TRBV7-9|TRBJ2-4
CASSYITGVENIQYF
>12|few|TRBV19|TRBJ1-2
CASRGANYGYTF
>18|few|TRBV6-5|TRBJ2-2
CASSPARLGVYGTGELFF
>16|few|TRBV20-1|TRBJ1-5
CSASIRDEGRNQPQHF
>15|-|TRBV12-3/TRBV12-4|TRBJ2-2
CASSFDRGDTGELFF
>17|-|TRBV11-2|TRBJ2-1
CASSLAGGYLPYNEQFF
>13|-|TRBV28|TRBJ1-3
CASKVGSGNTIYF
>16|many|TRBV27|TRBJ1-1
CASSFRKPGPFTEAFF
>15|many|TRBV2|TRBJ1-5
CASSEAATLNQPQHF
>11|few|TRBV28|TRBJ2-7
CASSLSLKEYF
>14|few|TRBV20-1|TRBJ2-1
CSASGTTRYGEQFF
>16|-|TRBV5-6|TRBJ2-1
CASSFYTSGPYNEQFF
>16|-|TRBV27|TRBJ2-2
CASSLLKPAGAGELFF
>14|-|TRBV20-1|TRBJ2-7
CSARDSDSSYEQYF
>14|many|TRBV5-4|TRBJ1-5
CASSLMPENQPQHF
>14|many|TRBV6-5|TRBJ2-3
CASSYSRPTDTQYF
>14|few|TRBV11-2|TRBJ1-1
CASSLVKGATEAFF
>18|-|TRBV4-1|TRBJ2-2
CTSSQDGPASGTTGELFF
>17|-|TRBV7-3|TRBJ2-5
CASSLGYGLEYQETQYF
>17|few|TRBV11-3|TRBJ2-3
CASSLMSPSPSTDTQYF
>14|few|TRBV25-1|TRBJ2-2
CASSGPVNTGELFF
>14|-|TRBV27|TRBJ1-6
CASSLGGAFSPLHF
>16|many|TRBV7-9|TRBJ2-2
CASSLETGRDTGELFF
>14|many|TRBV5-1|TRBJ2-7
CASSLGPEDYEQYF
>14|few|TRBV27|TRBJ2-1
CASSLGPGGLEQFF
>16|-|TRBV6-6|TRBJ2-3
CASSYSEALNTDTQYF
>13|few|TRBV15|TRBJ1-5
CATSRGAGQPQHF
>16|few|TRBV4-2|TRBJ2-7
CASSQDQQDRTYEQYF
>14|-|TRBV28|TRBJ1-1
CASSPSGADTEAFF
>18|-|TRBV27|TRBJ1-2
CASSLWPPVNQVRDGYTF
>14|-|TRBV6-5|TRBJ2-7
CASRAGATWDEQYF
>17|-|TRBV20-1|TRBJ2-7
CSAKNFSGASGRYEQYF
>17|many|TRBV20-1|TRBJ2-3
CSARALGLAGDEDTQYF
>16|many|TRBV12-3/TRBV12-4|TRBJ2-2
CASSTRRELLTGELFF
>17|few|TRBV6-5|TRBJ2-7
CASSYPRAGRMTYEQYF
>14|-|TRBV20-1|TRBJ2-7
CSARASGSIYEQYF
>15|few|TRBV4-3|TRBJ2-7
CASSQDPWSSYEQYF
>16|-|TRBV4-3|TRBJ2-7
CASSQDSVGPPYEQYF
>13|few|TRBV27|TRBJ2-3
CASSGGASGTQYF
>13|few|TRBV6-6|TRBJ1-3
CASNRQDRNTIYF
>21|few|TRBV5-6|TRBJ2-3
CASSSYSGLAGGHPFTDTQYF
>13|many|TRBV12-3/TRBV12-4|TRBJ2-7
CASSLGRDYEQYF
>13|few|TRBV6-2/TRBV6-3|TRBJ2-7
CASSYNRGNEQYF
>16|many|TRBV28|TRBJ1-3
CASSTPPAGSGNTIYF
>15|many|TRBV7-9|TRBJ1-5
CASSLGGGGGQPQHF
>14|-|TRBV2|TRBJ2-7
CASIEGTGVAEQYF
>14|many|TRBV2|TRBJ2-5
CASMEEISFETQYF
>15|-|TRBV20-1|TRBJ2-3
CSAQTRDFSTDTRYF
>12|many|TRBV28|TRBJ2-7
CASKQGPYEQYF